This T cell receptor (beta chain) was obtained from a study of cytomegalovirus exposure and HLA in healthy donors. General study results and limits: Highly shared variants forming one cluster were likely a sequencing artifact.

A note on this clone: What it binds is not known.

Primers included in the PCR were 60 Vbeta and 13 Jbeta primers. The method was immunoSEQ multiplex PCR; TCRdb's version includes in-frame clones alone and lacks a portion of them. The sample holds approximately 200,000 clones, roughly 83% seen once. The CDR3 runs 13 residues. Deletions cut 4 bases from V and 2 bases from J, with 8 bases between. Germline V gene sequence: CDR1 MNHEY, CDR2 SVGAGI. This receptor was taken from a boy between 5 and 17 years old in good health and CMV-seronegative. The rearrangement joins TRBV6-5 to TRBJ1-2, with D possibly matching TRBD1 (6 bases). The sequencing sample was made of PBMCs. The CDR3 sequence: CASSSQGNYGYTF. CDR3 in DNA: TGTGCCAGCAGTTCTCAGGGGAACTATGGCTACACCTTC.